This T cell receptor beta chain was observed in a study of blood T cell repertoires in COVID-19. The table came from immunoSEQ multiplex PCR; TCRdb's copy has only in-frame clones and leaves some out. The table includes approximately 70,000 clones, 80% to 85% detected once. V lost 6 bases and J lost 2, with 17 bases in between. Germline CDR1 reads MGHRA; CDR2 reads YSYEKL. CDR3 length equals 17 residues. This TCR was recovered from a woman between 55 and 75 years old with acute or convalescent COVID-19. The sequenced sample consisted of peripheral blood. This chain joins TRBV4-1 and TRBJ1-6; D not resolved. Here the CDR3 DNA reads TGCGCCAGCAGTGAAGGTCGAGGTATCACCTATAATTCACCCCTCCACTTT. Translation gives CASSEGRGITYNSPLHF.